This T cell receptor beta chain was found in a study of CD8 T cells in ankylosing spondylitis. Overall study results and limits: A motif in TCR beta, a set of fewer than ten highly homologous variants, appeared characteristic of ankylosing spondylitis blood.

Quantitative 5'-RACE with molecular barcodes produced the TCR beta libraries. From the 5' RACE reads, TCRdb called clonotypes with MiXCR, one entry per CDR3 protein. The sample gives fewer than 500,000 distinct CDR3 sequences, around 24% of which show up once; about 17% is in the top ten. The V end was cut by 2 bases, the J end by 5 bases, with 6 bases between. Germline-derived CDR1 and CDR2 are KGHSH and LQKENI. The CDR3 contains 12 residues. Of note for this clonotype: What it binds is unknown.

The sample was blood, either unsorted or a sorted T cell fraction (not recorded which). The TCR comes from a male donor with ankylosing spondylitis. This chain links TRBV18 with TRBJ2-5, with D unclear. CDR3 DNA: TGTGCCAGCTCACCAAACACGGAGACCCAGTACTTC. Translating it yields CASSPNTETQYF.